What follows are 15 T cell receptor beta chains derived from one specimen sequenced in a study of shared clonotypes between healthy human individuals. Naive CD8 cells were CD45RO-negative, positively selected for CCR7, excluding terminally differentiated effector memory CD45RA+ cells. Produced via immunoSEQ multiplex PCR; TCRdb's table is partial and in-frame only. The sample shows 1.5 million to 2.5 million clones, approximately 94% of them seen only once. The material sequenced was naive CD8+ T cells sorted from blood. All receptors come from a man aged 18 to 30 in good health.

This sequence joins TRBV7-9 and TRBJ1-1; D gene uncertain. This CDR3 has 11 amino acids. Germline CDR1 SEHNR, CDR2 FQNEAQ (reference sequence). V was shortened by 1 base and J by 7 bases, with 4 bases between the two germline ends. The CDR3 here is CASSLVSEAFF. CDR3 sequence (DNA): TGTGCCAGCAGCTTAGTCAGTGAAGCTTTCTTT.

The V call is TRBV9, the J call TRBJ1-5; the D is unclear. Germline CDR1 reads SGDLS; CDR2 reads YYNGEE. The CDR3 spans 14 residues. Between the trimmed V and J ends, which lost 0 bases and 3 bases, there was a span of 7 bases. CDR3 bases: TGTGCCAGCAGCGTAGATGATAACAATCAGCCCCAGCATTTT. This codes for CASSVDDNNQPQHF.

This clone was observed a single time. The chain combines TRBV27 with TRBJ2-7; D remains unclear. This CDR3 has 15 residues. V lost 6 bases and J 7 bases, leaving 22 bases between the germline ends. CDR1 is MNHEY and CDR2 is SMNVEV in the germline V gene (reference sequence). CDR3 amino acids: CASSPIPVTVYEQYF. The CDR3 DNA is TGTGCCAGCAGCCCTATCCCGGTGACCGTGTATGAGCAGTACTTC.

The genes are TRBV6-5 and TRBJ2-3, with 7 bases identical to TRBD1. V dropped 6 bases and J dropped 0; count of bases not matched to a gene: 3. The CDR3 is 14 residues long. Germline assignment: CDR1 MNHEY and CDR2 SVGAGI. CDR3 residues: CASRRGQSTDTQYF. Here the CDR3 DNA reads TGTGCCAGCAGACGGGGACAGAGCACAGATACGCAGTATTTT.

J is TRBJ2-5 and V is TRBV30; D perhaps matches TRBD2 (6 bases). CDR3 size: 14 residues. The germline gives CDR1 GTSNPN, CDR2 SVGIG (reference sequence). Deletions cut 1 base from V and 5 bases from J, with 14 bases between. The CDR3 coding sequence is TGTGCCTGGAGTGACAACGGGAGTGGCGAGACCCAGTACTTC. This encodes CAWSDNGSGETQYF.

The chain combines TRBV11-1 with TRBJ2-1; tentative D call: TRBD1 (9 bases). V was cut by 4 bases and J by 7 bases, with 20 bases left in between. CDR1 and CDR2 (germline): SGHAT, FQDESV (reference sequence). CDR3 length: 16 amino acids. The CDR3 DNA reads TGTGCCAGCAGCTCCGGGGGGACAGGGACTAGAAATGAGCAGTTCTTC. Its translation: CASSSGGTGTRNEQFF.

The V call is TRBV5-1, the J call TRBJ1-2; possibly TRBD1 for D (6 bases). The germline V gene encodes CDR1 SGHRS and CDR2 YFSETQ. This CDR3 has 13 residues. The V gene lost 2 bases and the J gene lost 6 bases, with 11 bases spanning the gap. The CDR3 is CASSLARTDGYTF. The CDR3 DNA reads TGCGCCAGCAGCTTAGCTCGGACAGATGGCTACACCTTC.

The chain has TRBV10-2 and TRBJ1-2; D call uncertain. V lost 3 bases and J lost 0, with 11 bases in between. Looked up from germline, CDR1 is WSHSY and CDR2 is SAAADI. The CDR3 sequence is 15 residues long. The CDR3 sequence is CASSEWEETNYGYTF. In DNA form, the CDR3 reads TGCGCCAGCAGTGAATGGGAGGAAACTAACTATGGCTACACCTTC.

This chain joins TRBV4-1 and TRBJ2-7; D may be TRBD1 (5 bases). CDR3 length: 17 amino acids. From germline, CDR1 is MGHRA and CDR2 YSYEKL. Trimming left V 0 bases short and J 1 base short, with 16 bases between. This chain's CDR3 is CASSQEWTPYESYEQYF. The CDR3 DNA follows: TGCGCCAGCAGCCAAGAATGGACACCCTATGAATCCTACGAGCAGTACTTC.

The gene calls are TRBV27 and TRBJ2-7; 8 positions match TRBD1. Per germline, CDR1 MNHEY and CDR2 SMNVEV (reference sequence). This CDR3 is built from 13 residues. V was pared by 7 bases and J by 5 bases, with 7 bases of the junction left unmatched. CDR3 nucleotide sequence: TGTGCCAGCATTGGACAGGGATACCACGAGCAGTACTTC. Its translation is CASIGQGYHEQYF.

This clone was detected once. V is TRBV7-8 and J is TRBJ2-7; TRBD2 is a possible D gene (6 bases). The CDR3 extends over 14 amino acids. With 2 bases removed from V and 1 base from J, the gap between germline ends came to 9 bases. Germline V gene lookup returns CDR1 SGHVS and CDR2 FQNEAQ. DNA for the CDR3: TGTGCCAGCAGCTTACTAGCGCCGTCCTACGAGCAGTACTTC. Its translation: CASSLLAPSYEQYF.

The rearrangement joins TRBV4-3 to TRBJ2-2; TRBD1 is a possible D gene (5 bases). The CDR3 consists of 18 residues. Germline assignment: CDR1 LGHNA and CDR2 YSLEER. Between the trimmed V and J ends, which lost 1 base and 2 bases, there was a span of 17 bases. The CDR3 nucleotides are TGCGCCAGCAGCCAAGTCATGTTTCAGGACATTAACACCGGGGAGCTGTTTTTT. Protein sequence: CASSQVMFQDINTGELFF.

V gene TRBV4-2 combines with J gene TRBJ2-7; unclear D gene. The CDR3 totals 12 residues. Germline assignment: CDR1 LGHNA and CDR2 YNFKEQ. V lost 2 bases and J 5 bases, leaving 7 bases between the germline ends. CDR3 region: CASSQRAHEQYF. The CDR3 coding sequence is TGTGCCAGCAGCCAACGAGCGCACGAGCAGTACTTC.

This chain uses TRBV9 with TRBJ2-2; 7 bases fit TRBD1. Losses at the gene ends were 2 bases for V and 1 base for J; bases not matched to a gene: 8. This CDR3 is built from 17 residues. CDR1 SGDLS and CDR2 YYNGEE come from the germline V gene. CDR3 in DNA: TGTGCCAGCAGCGTCTCTACTTGGGACAGGAACACCGGGGAGCTGTTTTTT. Amino acid sequence: CASSVSTWDRNTGELFF. The full variable domain, with the rest looked up from reference TRBV9 and TRBJ2-2, is DSGVTQTPKHLITATGQRVTLRCSPRSGDLSVYWYQQSLDQGLQFLIQYYNGEERAKGNILERFSAQQFPDLHSELNLSSLELGDSALYFCASSVSTWDRNTGELFFGEGSRLTVL.

The V gene is TRBV27, the J gene TRBJ1-2, with D possibly being TRBD1 (5 bases). The V and J ends lost 3 bases and 6 bases respectively, with 17 bases between them. From germline, CDR1 is MNHEY and CDR2 SMNVEV (reference sequence). The CDR3 covers 15 residues. Here the CDR3 DNA reads TGTGCCAGCAGTTTGTCCGCCCGGGACCCCGATGGCTACACCTTC. Its protein product is CASSLSARDPDGYTF.